The T cell receptor (beta chain) described here comes from a study of persistence of HIV-infected CD4 T cells. The libraries were made with immunoSEQ version 4 in survey mode. TCRdb keeps only in-frame clones here, not all; method: immunoSEQ multiplex PCR. The sample shows 30,000 to 45,000 clones, 82% of them seen only once. The stimulus was an HIV-1 Gag 15-mer peptide pool, 1 ug/peptide/mL. Sorted nonresponding memory CD4+ T cells were CD40L-negative, CD69-negative, CD45RO-high. Stimulated PBMCs had first been depleted of CD8+ T cells. The CDR3 is made up of 15 amino acids. The V segment lost 2 bases and the J segment 5 bases; nucleotides outside the gene matches: 7. Germline loops: CDR1 SGHTA, CDR2 FQGTGA. About this clone itself: What it binds is not known.

This rearrangement joins TRBV7-3 to TRBJ2-3, with 7 bases fitting TRBD2. This TCR was recovered from an adult with HIV. The donor label of this sample is uncertain. Specimen: cultured CD4+ T cells from PBMCs, collected from a patient who received antiretroviral therapy. In DNA form, the CDR3 reads TGTGCCAGCAGCTTAGGAGGACTAGGCCTAGATACGCAGTATTTT. Amino acid sequence: CASSLGGLGLDTQYF.